This T cell receptor beta chain was observed in a study of tumor and adjacent non-tumor tissue in lung cancer. A modified ARM-PCR protocol with three rounds of nested PCR amplified TCRbeta. From the multiplex PCR reads, TCRdb called clonotypes with MiXCR, one entry per CDR3 protein. The data contain tens of thousands of distinct CDR3 sequences, about 61% of them singletons. RNA was extracted from bulk tissue without any cell sorting. This non-tumor lung sample came from over 3 cm beyond the tumor edge. Between August and November 2014, newly diagnosed, chemotherapy-naive lung cancer patients underwent thoracic surgery in China. Germline V gene data show CDR1 as LGHNA and CDR2 as YNFKEQ. This CDR3 is built from 14 residues. V was pared by 6 bases and J by 7 bases, with 15 bases between.

The rearrangement joins TRBV4-2 to TRBJ2-2; maybe TRBD2 (5 bases). What was sequenced was distant non-tumor lung tissue. This receptor was obtained from a man between 65 and 85 years old with non-small cell lung cancer. CDR3 protein: CASREREDIGELFF. The CDR3 DNA sequence: TGTGCCAGCAGGGAACGGGAAGACATCGGGGAGCTGTTTTTT.